What follows are 29 T cell receptor beta chains derived from one specimen sequenced in a study of cytomegalovirus exposure and HLA in healthy donors. The PCR employed 60 Vbeta primers together with 13 Jbeta primers. Produced via immunoSEQ multiplex PCR; TCRdb's table is partial and in-frame only. The table includes 130,000 or so clones, roughly 78% detected once. Material: PBMCs. Every receptor here comes from a woman aged 35 to 49 in good health and CMV-seronegative.

This clone came up a few times. The chain couples TRBV27 to TRBJ1-1; D remains unclear. Trimming took off 6 bases at V and 0 bases at J, with 11 bases between the two ends. This CDR3 has 14 residues. Germline values: CDR1 MNHEY, CDR2 SMNVEV (reference sequence). Here the CDR3 DNA reads TGTGCCAGCAGGCCTCGACTTCTGAACACTGAAGCTTTCTTT. Its translation is CASRPRLLNTEAFF.

The chain uses TRBV2 and TRBJ2-7; tentatively, D is TRBD1 (6 bases). The CDR3 has 15 amino acids. CDR1 and CDR2 from the germline V gene are SNHLY and FYNNEI. With 3 bases removed from V and 1 base from J, the gap between germline ends came to 13 bases. CDR3 region: CASSDYGTQSYEQYF. The CDR3 nucleotides read TGTGCCAGCAGTGATTATGGGACACAGTCCTACGAGCAGTACTTC.

DNA of the CDR3: TGTGCCACCAGCAGAGATAGAGTATACGAGCAGTACTTC. This sequence encodes CATSRDRVYEQYF. The chain has TRBV15 and TRBJ2-5; D is unclear. The DNA end lines up better with TRBJ2-7; the J call may be wrong. Looked up from germline, CDR1 is LNHNV and CDR2 is YYDKDF (reference sequence). The CDR3 sequence is 13 residues long.

The V and J genes are TRBV11-2 and TRBJ1-1; no firm D call. V was clipped by 1 base and J by 11 bases, with 8 bases between them. Germline loops: CDR1 SGHAT, CDR2 FQNNGV. This CDR3 comprises 11 residues. In DNA, the CDR3 is TGTGCCAGCAGCTTAGGAGGCGGGGCTTTCTTT. Residues: CASSLGGGAFF.

The chain employs TRBV5-6 and TRBJ2-1, with 8 positions matching TRBD1. CDR1 and CDR2 from the germline V gene are SGHDT and YYEEEE. The CDR3 extends over 15 amino acids. Unmatched junction bases numbered 6, after V lost 5 bases and J lost 2 bases. CDR3 sequence (DNA): TGTGCCAGCAGTCTTGACAGGGGAACCTACAATGAGCAGTTCTTC. Amino acid sequence: CASSLDRGTYNEQFF.

The chain joins TRBV11-2 to TRBJ2-7, with D perhaps TRBD1 (5 bases). Germline V gives CDR1 SGHAT, CDR2 FQNNGV. The CDR3 sequence is 13 residues long. Trimming removed 4 bases from V and 5 bases from J, with 12 bases in between. The CDR3 here is CASSWGGQHEQYF. CDR3 coding DNA: TGTGCCAGCAGCTGGGGCGGCCAGCACGAGCAGTACTTC.

This rearrangement joins TRBV5-1 to TRBJ2-7; 7 bases are a match to TRBD1. The CDR3 spans 15 residues. V lost 0 bases, J lost 1 base, and 4 bases stayed unmatched. Germline V gene lookup returns CDR1 SGHRS and CDR2 YFSETQ. In nucleotides, the CDR3 is TGCGCCAGCAGCTTGGGATCGACAGGGTCCTACGAGCAGTACTTC. Translating gives CASSLGSTGSYEQYF.

This clone was counted once. The genes are TRBV27 and TRBJ2-3, with a weak D call TRBD1 (5 bases). Germline CDR1 and CDR2: MNHEY and SMNVEV (reference sequence). With 3 bases removed from V and 1 base from J, the gap between germline ends came to 8 bases. This CDR3 comprises 14 residues. This CDR3 reads CASSFSRGTDTQYF. DNA of the CDR3: TGTGCCAGCAGTTTTTCCAGGGGCACAGATACGCAGTATTTT.

The DNA of the CDR3 is TGTGCCAGCAGTTTGTCAACTCTAGGGGCCTATGAAAAACTGTTTTTT. Residues: CASSLSTLGAYEKLFF. The chain couples TRBV28 to TRBJ1-4; D might be TRBD1 (5 bases). Germline CDR1 and CDR2: MDHEN and SYDVKM. Trimming removed 3 bases from V and 6 bases from J, with 17 bases in between. The CDR3 contains 16 residues. Full variable domain (rest looked up from reference TRBV28 and TRBJ1-4): DVKVTQSSRYLVKRTGEKVFLECVQDMDHENMFWYRQDPGLGLRLIYFSYDVKMKEKGDIPEGYSVSREKKERFSLILESASTNQTSMYLCASSLSTLGAYEKLFFGSGTQLSVL.

This clone came up once. This chain links TRBV5-1 with TRBJ2-1; no clear D. The ends were cut back, 8 bases at V and 2 bases at J, with 14 bases in the middle. The CDR3 runs 14 residues. Germline CDR1 and CDR2: SGHRS and YFSETQ. CDR3 in DNA: TGCGCCAGTACCCCCGACACCGCCTACAATGAGCAGTTCTTC. Protein: CASTPDTAYNEQFF.

V usage is TRBV11-2 and J usage is TRBJ2-3, with D perhaps TRBD1 (5 bases). Trimming took off 3 bases at V and 10 bases at J, with 8 bases between the two ends. Germline V CDR1 and CDR2: SGHAT, FQNNGV. This CDR3 is built from 11 residues. In DNA, the CDR3 is TGTGCCAGCAGCTTCGGCAGGGCGCAGTATTTT. This gives the protein CASSFGRAQYF.

CDR3 sequence reads: CSVVVVGDYSGEQYF. In DNA, the CDR3 is TGCAGCGTTGTGGTAGTTGGGGACTACTCGGGGGAGCAGTACTTC. The chain links TRBV29-1 to TRBJ2-7; 7 bases match TRBD2. Germline V gene lookup returns CDR1 SQVTM and CDR2 ANQGSEA. Unmatched junction bases numbered 16, after V lost 4 bases and J lost 7 bases. The CDR3 runs to 15 residues.

The rearrangement joins TRBV7-9 to TRBJ1-1; TRBD1 is a possible D gene (5 bases). V was clipped by 5 bases and J by 1 base, with 11 bases between them. Per germline, CDR1 SEHNR and CDR2 FQNEAQ (reference sequence). The CDR3 consists of 14 residues. CDR3 protein: CASSVDSPNTEAFF. The CDR3 nucleotides read TGTGCCAGCAGCGTAGACAGTCCGAACACTGAAGCTTTCTTT. The whole variable domain, filled in from reference TRBV7-9 and TRBJ1-1, reads DTGVSQNPRHKITKRGQNVTFRCDPISEHNRLYWYRQTLGQGPEFLTYFQNEAQLEKSRLLSDRFSAERPKGSFSTLEIQRTEQGDSAMYLCASSVDSPNTEAFFGQGTRLTVV.

DNA for the CDR3: TGCGCCAGCAGCTACAGGGTGACCGATGGCTACACCTTC. Amino acids: CASSYRVTDGYTF. The chain joins TRBV5-1 to TRBJ1-2; TRBD1 is a possible D gene (6 bases). The CDR3 extends over 13 amino acids. V shed 3 bases and J shed 6 bases, with 12 bases lying between them. Germline CDR1 is SGHRS and CDR2 is YFSETQ.

A note on this clone: A read error may produce the germline difference seen at one junction end. The rearrangement links TRBV15 to TRBJ2-4; D is possibly TRBD1 (5 bases). The CDR3 runs 17 residues. The V gene's germline CDR1 is LNHNV and CDR2 YYDKDF (reference sequence). The CDR3: CATSRDLLGQGHNSQYF. The CDR3 DNA sequence: TGTGCCACCAGCAGAGATCTCCTTGGGCAGGGTCACAACAGTCAGTACTTC.

The gene calls are TRBV6-4 and TRBJ1-1; possible D gene TRBD1, 5 bases. V lost 6 bases and J lost 0, with 8 bases in between. CDR1 is MRHNA and CDR2 is SNTAGT in the germline V gene. The CDR3 consists of 13 residues. CDR3 loop: CASRVQVNTEAFF. The CDR3 DNA sequence: TGTGCCAGCAGAGTACAGGTGAACACTGAAGCTTTCTTT.

About this clone: One junction end disagrees with the germline gene, perhaps due to a read error. The rearrangement joins TRBV7-9 to TRBJ1-3; D is undetermined. Germline V gene sequence: CDR1 SEHNR, CDR2 FQNEAQ (reference sequence). CDR3 length: 12 amino acids. CDR3 nucleotides: TGTTCCAGCAACGGTATGGGAAACACCATATATTTT. It specifies CSSNGMGNTIYF.

Remarks on this clone: This may arise from a read error, as a much more abundant clone is one base away. J is TRBJ2-5 and V is TRBV10-3; 10 bases line up with TRBD1. Germline CDR1 ENHRY, CDR2 SYGVKD. The CDR3 sequence is 19 residues long. V was pared by 2 bases and J by 11 bases, with 23 bases of the junction left unmatched. The CDR3 DNA sequence: TGTGCCATCAGTGAGGAGGGGACAGGGGTAACAGCCAGGGATGCGGGGCAGTACTTC. Its translation: CAISEEGTGVTARDAGQYF.

V is TRBV15 and J is TRBJ2-7; possible D gene TRBD1, 6 bases. Germline V lookup: CDR1 LNHNV, CDR2 YYDKDF (reference sequence). V was pared by 0 bases and J by 4 bases, with 16 bases between. The CDR3 has 16 amino acids. DNA of the CDR3: TGTGCCACCAGCAGAGAGACCGGGACACCCCTGTACGAGCAGTACTTC. It codes for CATSRETGTPLYEQYF.

The genes are TRBV5-1 and TRBJ1-1; no reliable D call. The ends were cut back, 0 bases at V and 4 bases at J, with 10 bases in the middle. The CDR3 spans 14 residues. The germline V gene has CDR1 SGHRS and CDR2 YFSETQ. The CDR3 loop reads CASSLEPTITEAFF. The CDR3 DNA is TGCGCCAGCAGCTTGGAGCCCACGATCACTGAAGCTTTCTTT.

This rearrangement joins TRBV19 to TRBJ2-2; 7 bases are shared with TRBD1. The germline V gene has CDR1 LNHDA and CDR2 SQIVND (reference sequence). The CDR3 is 13 residues long. After removal of 6 bases from V and 4 bases from J, the junction contained 2 bases not matched to a gene. The DNA of the CDR3 is TGTGCCAGTAGCCGACAGGGCACCGGGGAGCTGTTTTTT. Protein product: CASSRQGTGELFF.

This chain links TRBV27 with TRBJ1-6, with D possibly matching TRBD1 (5 bases). There are 14 residues in the CDR3. Between the trimmed V and J ends, which lost 3 bases and 6 bases, there was a span of 9 bases. In germline, CDR1 is MNHEY, CDR2 SMNVEV (reference sequence). As DNA, the CDR3 is TGTGCCAGCAGTTTGGGGGGAGCTAATTCACCCCTCCACTTT. This codes for CASSLGGANSPLHF.

The table lists this clone with a count of one. The V and J genes are TRBV5-6 and TRBJ1-5, with a tentative D call TRBD1 (6 bases). Trimming took 1 base from V and 7 from J, leaving 9 bases between them. CDR1 and CDR2 from the germline V gene are SGHDT and YYEEEE. The CDR3 is made up of 13 amino acids. The CDR3 region has the DNA TGTGCCAGCAGCTTGTTTGGGGGCCAGCCCCAGCATTTT. This gives the protein CASSLFGGQPQHF.

The chain uses TRBV7-9 and TRBJ2-1; TRBD2 matches 7 bases. CDR3 length equals 13 residues. CDR1 is SEHNR and CDR2 is FQNEAQ in the germline V gene (reference sequence). V shed 5 bases and J 6 bases; nucleotides not matched to a gene: 4. In DNA form, the CDR3 reads TGTGCCAGCAGCCAGGCTAGCGGCAATGAGCAGTTCTTC. Translation: CASSQASGNEQFF.

This chain connects TRBV19 to TRBJ1-2; D gene unclear. This CDR3 region has 12 residues. Germline CDR1 is LNHDA and CDR2 is SQIVND (reference sequence). Trimming removed 5 bases at V and 3 bases at J, with 7 bases between. CDR3 in DNA: TGTGCCAGTAGTCCGGGGTACTATGGCTACACCTTC. Amino acids: CASSPGYYGYTF.

This clone was observed once. Here the CDR3 reads CASSLSRSKAGGSRYF. The DNA for the CDR3 is TGTGCCAGCAGTTTATCACGATCGAAGGCAGGGGGAAGCCGGTATTTT. V gene TRBV27 combines with J gene TRBJ2-3; 7 bases agree with TRBD1. Trimming at V came to 0 bases and at J to 14 bases, leaving 17 bases not matched to a gene. The CDR3 loop spans 16 amino acids. CDR1 is MNHEY, CDR2 SMNVEV, per germline (reference sequence).

This clone was observed a handful of times. The gene calls are TRBV28 and TRBJ2-7, with D perhaps matching TRBD2 (5 bases). This CDR3 spans 14 amino acids. CDR1 is MDHEN and CDR2 is SYDVKM in the germline V gene. V was clipped by 5 bases and J by 2 bases, with 13 bases between them. Written as DNA, the CDR3 is TGTGCCAGCAGTGTTCTTTCGGGGACCTACGAGCAGTACTTC. Translating gives CASSVLSGTYEQYF.

Here the CDR3 DNA reads TGTGCCAGCAGTCCCGGCGGCTTGAGTAGGGAGCAGTACTTC. Amino acids: CASSPGGLSREQYF. The chain carries TRBV28 and TRBJ2-7, with D unresolved. Between the trimmed V and J ends, which lost 5 bases and 7 bases, there was a span of 18 bases. CDR1 MDHEN and CDR2 SYDVKM come from the germline V gene. The CDR3 is 14 amino acids.

The CDR3 region is CASSLEAGGPNTGELFF. The CDR3 DNA is TGCGCCAGCAGCTTGGAGGCAGGGGGCCCGAACACCGGGGAGCTGTTTTTT. The V call is TRBV5-1, the J call TRBJ2-2; 8 positions match TRBD1. The CDR3 runs 17 residues. The germline CDR1 and CDR2 sequences are SGHRS and YFSETQ. V was pared by 0 bases and J by 0 bases, with 4 bases of the junction left unmatched.